This T cell receptor beta chain derives from a study of type 1 regulatory T cells. Study overall: T-allo10 is an in vitro-generated, Tr1-enriched CD4 T cell product specific for alloantigen.

T-allo10 cells from the graft donor were described as anergic, host-alloantigen-specific, and alloantigen-specific suppressors. Note on this clonotype: Its antigen remains unidentified.

In germline, CDR1 is SGHVS, CDR2 FNYEAQ. The V gene end was trimmed by 5 bases and the J gene end by 2 bases; junction bases not matched to a gene: 6. The CDR3 has 15 amino acids. TCRdb reprocessed the reads via MiXCR and lists one record per CDR3 protein. The sample consists of around 69,000 distinct CDR3 sequences, about 60% of them appearing once. The clonotype was recovered from a human donor in good health. Sequenced sample: cultured T cells, either the whole culture or a sorted T cell fraction (not recorded which). As for subset: Tr1-enriched cell product generated in vitro against host alloantigens. This chain joins TRBV7-6 and TRBJ2-7; the match to TRBD1 covers 10 bases. The CDR3 here is CASSPRTGGPYEQYF. In DNA form, the CDR3 reads TGTGCCAGCAGCCCCCGGACAGGGGGACCCTACGAGCAGTACTTC.